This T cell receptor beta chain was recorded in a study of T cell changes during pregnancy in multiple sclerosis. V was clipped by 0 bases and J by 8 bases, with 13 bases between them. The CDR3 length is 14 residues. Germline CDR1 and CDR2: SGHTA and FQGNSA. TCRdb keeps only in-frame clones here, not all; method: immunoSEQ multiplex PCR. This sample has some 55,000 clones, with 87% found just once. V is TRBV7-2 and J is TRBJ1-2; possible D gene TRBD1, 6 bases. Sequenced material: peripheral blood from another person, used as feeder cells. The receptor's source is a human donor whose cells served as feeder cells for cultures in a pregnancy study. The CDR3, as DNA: TGTGCCAGCAGCTTAGCGGGCGGGGGCTACGGCTACACCTTC. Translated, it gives CASSLAGGGYGYTF.